This T cell receptor beta chain derives from a study of T cells in Graves' hyperthyroidism and ophthalmopathy. Recently diagnosed hyperthyroidism of less than 2 months' duration affected patients aged 18 to 65. Concerning this clonotype: What it binds is not known.

Trimming stripped 3 bases from V and 3 bases from J, with 15 bases between. The CDR3 consists of 15 residues. Findings and limits, study-wide: Ophthalmopathy got predicted by the model a median around 6.6 months before its onset.

What was amplified from RNA transcripts were TCR beta CDR3 regions. When the TCR CDR3 underwent first-round RT-PCR, the HTBI primer set was used. TCRdb re-derived calls from the multiplex PCR reads in MiXCR, one entry per CDR3 protein. This table has a few hundred thousand distinct CDR3 sequences, around 46% appearing once. The receptor was derived from a woman aged 18-29 years with Graves' hyperthyroidism. The rearrangement joins TRBV7-1 to TRBJ2-7; D perhaps matches TRBD2 (7 bases). TRBV7-1 is sorted into the ORF group, with uncertain function. Specimen: peripheral blood or thyroid tissue (not recorded which). CDR3 protein: CASSSLGGGDYEQYF. The CDR3 bases are TGTGCCAGCAGCTCCTTAGGGGGAGGGGACTACGAGCAGTACTTC.